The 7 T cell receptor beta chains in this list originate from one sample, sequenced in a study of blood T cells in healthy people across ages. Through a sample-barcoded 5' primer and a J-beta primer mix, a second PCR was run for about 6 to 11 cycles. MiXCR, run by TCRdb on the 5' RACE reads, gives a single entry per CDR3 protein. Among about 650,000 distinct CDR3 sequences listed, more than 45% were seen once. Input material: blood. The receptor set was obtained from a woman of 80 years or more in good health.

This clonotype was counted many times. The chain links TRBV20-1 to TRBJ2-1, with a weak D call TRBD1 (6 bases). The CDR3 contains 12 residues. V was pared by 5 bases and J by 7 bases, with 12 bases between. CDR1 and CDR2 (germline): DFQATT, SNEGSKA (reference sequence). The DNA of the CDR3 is TGCAGTGCTCTGATACAGGGTAATGAGCAGTTCTTC. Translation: CSALIQGNEQFF.

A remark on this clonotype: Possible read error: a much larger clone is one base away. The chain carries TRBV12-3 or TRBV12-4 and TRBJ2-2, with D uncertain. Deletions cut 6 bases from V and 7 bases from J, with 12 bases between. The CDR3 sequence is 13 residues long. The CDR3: CASRGRLVGELFF. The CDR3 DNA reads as TGTGCCAGCAGGGGCCGTCTGGTCGGGGAGCTGTTTTTT.

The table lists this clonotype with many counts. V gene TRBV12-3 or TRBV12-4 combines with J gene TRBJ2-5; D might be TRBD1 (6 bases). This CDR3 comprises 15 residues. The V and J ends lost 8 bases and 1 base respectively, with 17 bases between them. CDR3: CASAKPGESQETQYF. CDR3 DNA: TGTGCCAGCGCCAAACCAGGGGAGAGCCAAGAGACCCAGTACTTC.

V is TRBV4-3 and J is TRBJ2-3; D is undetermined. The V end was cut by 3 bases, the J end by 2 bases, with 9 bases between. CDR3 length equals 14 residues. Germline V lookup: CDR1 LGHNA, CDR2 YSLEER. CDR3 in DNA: TGCGCCAGCAGCCAGGTTGACTCCACAGATACGCAGTATTTT. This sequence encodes CASSQVDSTDTQYF.

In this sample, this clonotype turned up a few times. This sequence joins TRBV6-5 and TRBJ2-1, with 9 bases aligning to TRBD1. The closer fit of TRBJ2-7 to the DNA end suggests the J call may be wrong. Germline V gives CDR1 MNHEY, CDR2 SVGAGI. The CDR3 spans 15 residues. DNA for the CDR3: TGTGCCAGCACACCTCCGGGACAGGGTTCTTCCGAGCAGTACTTC. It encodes CASTPPGQGSSEQYF.

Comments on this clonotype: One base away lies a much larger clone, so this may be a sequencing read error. The CDR3 sequence: CSASRGPYEQYF. The CDR3 DNA is TGCAGTGCTAGCAGGGGTCCCTACGAGCAGTACTTC. V and J are TRBV20-1 and TRBJ2-7, with a possible D match to TRBD1 (6 bases). Trimming took off 3 bases at V and 2 bases at J, with 8 bases between the two ends. The CDR3 is made up of 12 amino acids. CDR1 and CDR2 (germline): DFQATT, SNEGSKA (reference sequence).

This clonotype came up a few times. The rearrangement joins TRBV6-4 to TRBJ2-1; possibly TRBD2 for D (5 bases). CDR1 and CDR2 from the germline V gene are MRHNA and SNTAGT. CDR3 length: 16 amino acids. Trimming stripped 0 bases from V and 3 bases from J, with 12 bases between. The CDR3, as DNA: TGTGCCAGCAGTGACTCGAGGACGGGGATCTACAATGAGCAGTTCTTC. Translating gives CASSDSRTGIYNEQFF.